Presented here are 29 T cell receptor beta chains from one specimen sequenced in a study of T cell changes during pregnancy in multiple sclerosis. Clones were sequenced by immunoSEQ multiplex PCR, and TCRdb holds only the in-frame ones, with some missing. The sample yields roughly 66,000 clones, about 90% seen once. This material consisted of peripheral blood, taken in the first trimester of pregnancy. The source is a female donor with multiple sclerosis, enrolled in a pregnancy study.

The DNA for the CDR3 is TGTGCCAGCAGTTCCCGGGGCTCCTACAATGAGCAGTTCTTC. It encodes CASSSRGSYNEQFF. The chain uses TRBV27 and TRBJ2-1; a possible D gene is TRBD2 (5 bases). The CDR3 is made up of 14 amino acids. Between the trimmed V and J ends, which lost 4 bases and 0 bases, there was a span of 7 bases. From germline, CDR1 is MNHEY and CDR2 SMNVEV (reference sequence).

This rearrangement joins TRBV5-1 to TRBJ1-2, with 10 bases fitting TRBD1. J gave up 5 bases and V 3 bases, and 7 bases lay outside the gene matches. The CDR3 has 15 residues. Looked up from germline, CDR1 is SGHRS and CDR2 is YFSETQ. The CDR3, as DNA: TGCGCCAGCAGCTGGAGCGGGACAGGGGATTATGGCTACACCTTC. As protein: CASSWSGTGDYGYTF.

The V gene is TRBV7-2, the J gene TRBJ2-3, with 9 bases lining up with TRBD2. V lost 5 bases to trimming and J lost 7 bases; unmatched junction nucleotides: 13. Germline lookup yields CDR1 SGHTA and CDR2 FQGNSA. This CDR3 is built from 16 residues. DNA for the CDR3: TGTGCCAGCAGCCCCCCCGGGCTAGCGGGAACGAATACGCAGTATTTT. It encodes CASSPPGLAGTNTQYF.

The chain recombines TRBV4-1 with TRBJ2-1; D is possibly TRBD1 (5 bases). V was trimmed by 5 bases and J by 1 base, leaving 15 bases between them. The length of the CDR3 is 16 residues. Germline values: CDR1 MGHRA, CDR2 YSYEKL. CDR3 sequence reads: CASSLTVVGSYNEQFF. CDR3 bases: TGCGCCAGCAGCTTGACAGTCGTGGGTTCCTACAATGAGCAGTTCTTC.

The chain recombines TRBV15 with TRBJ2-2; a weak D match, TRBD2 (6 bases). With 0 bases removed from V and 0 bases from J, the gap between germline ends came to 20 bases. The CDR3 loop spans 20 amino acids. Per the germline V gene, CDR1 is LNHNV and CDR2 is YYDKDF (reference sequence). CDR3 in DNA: TGTGCCACCAGCAGAGATTCGTCCTGGATGGCGGGGACGAACACCGGGGAGCTGTTTTTT. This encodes CATSRDSSWMAGTNTGELFF.

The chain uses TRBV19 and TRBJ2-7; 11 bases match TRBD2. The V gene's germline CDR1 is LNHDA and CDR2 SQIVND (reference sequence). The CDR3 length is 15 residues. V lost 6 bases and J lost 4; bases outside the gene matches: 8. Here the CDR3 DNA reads TGTGCCAGTAGACTCTCCGGGACTAGCGGATACGAGCAGTACTTC. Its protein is CASRLSGTSGYEQYF.

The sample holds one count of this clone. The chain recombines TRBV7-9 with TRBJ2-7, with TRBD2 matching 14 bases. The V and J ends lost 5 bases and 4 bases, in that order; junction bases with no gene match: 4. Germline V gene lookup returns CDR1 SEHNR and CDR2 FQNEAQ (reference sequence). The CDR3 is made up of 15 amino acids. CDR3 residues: CASSPTSGRGYEQYF. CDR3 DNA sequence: TGTGCCAGCAGCCCGACTAGCGGGAGGGGATACGAGCAGTACTTC.

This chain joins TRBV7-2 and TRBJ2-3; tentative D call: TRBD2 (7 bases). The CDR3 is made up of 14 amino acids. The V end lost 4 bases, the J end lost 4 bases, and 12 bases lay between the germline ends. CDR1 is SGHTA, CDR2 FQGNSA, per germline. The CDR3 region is CASSSVGGADTQYF. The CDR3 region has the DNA TGTGCCAGCAGCTCGGTAGGGGGGGCAGATACGCAGTATTTT.

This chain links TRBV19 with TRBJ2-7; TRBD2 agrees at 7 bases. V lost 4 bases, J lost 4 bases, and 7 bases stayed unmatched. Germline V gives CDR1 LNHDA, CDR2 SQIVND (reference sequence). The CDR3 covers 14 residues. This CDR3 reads CASSSGGRGYEQYF. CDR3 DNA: TGTGCCAGTAGTAGTGGCGGGAGAGGGTACGAGCAGTACTTC.

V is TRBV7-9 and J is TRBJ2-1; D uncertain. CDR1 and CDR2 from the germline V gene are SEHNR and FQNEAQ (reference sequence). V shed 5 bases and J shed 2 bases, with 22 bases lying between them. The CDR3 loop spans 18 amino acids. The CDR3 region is CASSPPVGESRTYNEQFF. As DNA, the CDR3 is TGTGCCAGCAGCCCCCCGGTGGGCGAGAGCCGTACCTACAATGAGCAGTTCTTC.

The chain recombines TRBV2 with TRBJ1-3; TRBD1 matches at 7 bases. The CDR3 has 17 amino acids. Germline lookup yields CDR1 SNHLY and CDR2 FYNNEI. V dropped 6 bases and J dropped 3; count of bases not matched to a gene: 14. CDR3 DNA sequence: TGTGCCAGCAGCTTAGAGGGACAGCTCATGAGTGGAAACACCATATATTTT. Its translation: CASSLEGQLMSGNTIYF.

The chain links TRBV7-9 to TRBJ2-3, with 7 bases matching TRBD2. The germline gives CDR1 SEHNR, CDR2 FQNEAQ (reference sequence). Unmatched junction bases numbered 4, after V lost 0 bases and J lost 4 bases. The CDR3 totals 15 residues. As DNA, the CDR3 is TGTGCCAGCAGCTTAGCGGCGGGAGTCCCAGATACGCAGTATTTT. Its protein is CASSLAAGVPDTQYF.

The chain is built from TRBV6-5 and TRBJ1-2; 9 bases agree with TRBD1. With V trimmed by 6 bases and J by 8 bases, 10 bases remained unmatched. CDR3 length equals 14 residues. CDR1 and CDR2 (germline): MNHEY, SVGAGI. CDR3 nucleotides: TGTGCCAGCAGCCGGAGTACAGGGGGCGCGGGCTACACCTTC. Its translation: CASSRSTGGAGYTF.

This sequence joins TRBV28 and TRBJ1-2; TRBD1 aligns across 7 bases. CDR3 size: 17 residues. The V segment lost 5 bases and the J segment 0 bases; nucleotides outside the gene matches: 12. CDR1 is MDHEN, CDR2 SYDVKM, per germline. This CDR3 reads CASSMEDRKETNYGYTF. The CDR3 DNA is TGTGCCAGCAGTATGGAGGACAGGAAGGAGACTAACTATGGCTACACCTTC.

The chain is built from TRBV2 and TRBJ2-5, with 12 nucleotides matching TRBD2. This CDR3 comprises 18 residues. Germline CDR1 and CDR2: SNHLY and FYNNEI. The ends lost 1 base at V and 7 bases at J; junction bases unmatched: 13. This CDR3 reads CASSEGRLAGDEVATQYF. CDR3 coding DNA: TGTGCCAGCAGTGAAGGGAGACTAGCGGGAGATGAGGTGGCGACCCAGTACTTC. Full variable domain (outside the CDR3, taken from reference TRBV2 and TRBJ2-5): EPEVTQTPSHQVTQMGQEVILRCVPISNHLYFYWYRQILGQKVEFLVSFYNNEISEKSEIFDDQFSVERPDGSNFTLKIRSTKLEDSAMYFCASSEGRLAGDEVATQYFGPGTRLLVL.

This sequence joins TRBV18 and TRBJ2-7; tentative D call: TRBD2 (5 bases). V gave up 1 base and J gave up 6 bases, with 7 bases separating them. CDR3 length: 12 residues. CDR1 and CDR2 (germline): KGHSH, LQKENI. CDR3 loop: CASSPRESEQYF. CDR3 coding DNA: TGTGCCAGCTCACCACGGGAGAGCGAGCAGTACTTC.

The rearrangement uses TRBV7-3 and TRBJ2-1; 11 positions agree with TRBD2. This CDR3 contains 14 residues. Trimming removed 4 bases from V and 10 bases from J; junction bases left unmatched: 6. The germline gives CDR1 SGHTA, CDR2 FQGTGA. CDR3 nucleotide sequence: TGTGCCAGCAGCTCGCTAGCGGGAGGTCAGGAGCAGTTCTTC. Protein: CASSSLAGGQEQFF. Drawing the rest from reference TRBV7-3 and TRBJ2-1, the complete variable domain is GAGVSQTPSNKVTEKGKYVELRCDPISGHTALYWYRQSLGQGPEFLIYFQGTGAADDSGLPNDRFFAVRPEGSVSTLKIQRTERGDSAVYLCASSSLAGGQEQFFGPGTRLTVL.

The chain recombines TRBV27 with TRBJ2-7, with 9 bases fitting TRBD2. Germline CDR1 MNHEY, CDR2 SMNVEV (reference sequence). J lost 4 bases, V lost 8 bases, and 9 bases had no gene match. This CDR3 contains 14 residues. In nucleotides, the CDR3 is TGTGCCAGCGGGATAGCGGGAGTCGTGTACGAGCAGTACTTC. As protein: CASGIAGVVYEQYF.

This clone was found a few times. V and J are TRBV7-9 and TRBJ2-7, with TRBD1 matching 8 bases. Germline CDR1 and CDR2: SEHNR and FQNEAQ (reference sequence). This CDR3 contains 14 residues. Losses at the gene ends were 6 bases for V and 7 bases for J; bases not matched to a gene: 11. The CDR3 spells CASSRWTGLREQYF. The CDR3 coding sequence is TGTGCCAGCAGTCGTTGGACAGGGCTAAGGGAGCAGTACTTC.

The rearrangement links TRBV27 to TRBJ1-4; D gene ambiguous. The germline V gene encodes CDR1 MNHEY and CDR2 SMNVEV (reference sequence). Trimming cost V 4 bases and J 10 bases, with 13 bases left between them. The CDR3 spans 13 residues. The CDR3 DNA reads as TGTGCCAGCAGTTGGACGGGGATAGGAAAACTGTTTTTT. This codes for CASSWTGIGKLFF.

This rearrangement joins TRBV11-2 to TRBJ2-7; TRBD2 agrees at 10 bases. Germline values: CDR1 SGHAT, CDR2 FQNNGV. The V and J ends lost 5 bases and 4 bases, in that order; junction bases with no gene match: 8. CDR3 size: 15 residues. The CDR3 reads CASSPPGLASYEQYF. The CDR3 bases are TGTGCCAGCAGCCCTCCGGGACTAGCGAGTTACGAGCAGTACTTC.

CDR3 sequence (DNA): TGTGCCAGCAGCTTCCGTGGGGGCAACCAAGAGACCCAGTACTTC. Its translation is CASSFRGGNQETQYF. The chain joins TRBV7-3 to TRBJ2-5, with TRBD1 as a possible D gene (6 bases). The CDR3 spans 15 residues. V dropped 3 bases and J dropped 0 bases, with 11 bases sitting between them. Germline V gene sequence: CDR1 SGHTA, CDR2 FQGTGA.

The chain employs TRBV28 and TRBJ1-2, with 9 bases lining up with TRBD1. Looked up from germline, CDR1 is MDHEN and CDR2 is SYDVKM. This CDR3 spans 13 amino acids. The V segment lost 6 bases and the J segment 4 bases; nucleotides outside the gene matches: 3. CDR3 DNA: TGTGCCAGCAGCCCGGGACAGGGCTATGGCTACACCTTC. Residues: CASSPGQGYGYTF.

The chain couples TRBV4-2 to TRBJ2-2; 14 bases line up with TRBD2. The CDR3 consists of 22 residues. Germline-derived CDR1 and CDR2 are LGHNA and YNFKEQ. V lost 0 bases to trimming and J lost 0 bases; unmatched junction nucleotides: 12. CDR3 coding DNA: TGTGCCAGCAGCCAAGAACCCTCCGGGACTAGCGGGAGCCGTCCGAACACCGGGGAGCTGTTTTTT. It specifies CASSQEPSGTSGSRPNTGELFF.

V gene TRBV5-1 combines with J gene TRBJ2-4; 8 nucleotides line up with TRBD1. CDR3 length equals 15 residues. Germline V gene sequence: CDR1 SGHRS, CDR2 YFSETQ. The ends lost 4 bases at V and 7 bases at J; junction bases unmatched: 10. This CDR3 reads CASSADRELENIQYF. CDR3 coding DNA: TGCGCCAGCAGCGCGGACAGGGAGCTAGAGAACATTCAGTACTTC. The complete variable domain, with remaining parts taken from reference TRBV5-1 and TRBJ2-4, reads KAGVTQTPRYLIKTRGQQVTLSCSPISGHRSVSWYQQTPGQGLQFLFEYFSETQRNKGNFPGRFSGRQFSNSRSEMNVSTLELGDSALYLCASSADRELENIQYFGAGTRLSVL.

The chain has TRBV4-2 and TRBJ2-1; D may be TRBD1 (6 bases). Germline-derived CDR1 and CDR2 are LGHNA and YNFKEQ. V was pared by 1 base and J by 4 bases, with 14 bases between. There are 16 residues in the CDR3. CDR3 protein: CASSQATGTPYNEQFF. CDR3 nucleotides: TGTGCCAGCAGCCAAGCGACCGGGACACCTTACAATGAGCAGTTCTTC.

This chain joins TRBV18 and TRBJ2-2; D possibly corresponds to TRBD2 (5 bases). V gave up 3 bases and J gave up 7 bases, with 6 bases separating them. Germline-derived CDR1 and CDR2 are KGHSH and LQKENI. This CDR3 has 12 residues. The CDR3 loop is CASSPGDGELFF. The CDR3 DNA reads TGTGCCAGCTCACCCGGGGACGGGGAGCTGTTTTTT.

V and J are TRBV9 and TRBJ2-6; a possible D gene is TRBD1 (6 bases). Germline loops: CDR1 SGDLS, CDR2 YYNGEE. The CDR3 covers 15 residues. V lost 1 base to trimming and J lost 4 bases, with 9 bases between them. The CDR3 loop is CASSVNRAGANVLTF. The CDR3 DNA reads TGTGCCAGCAGCGTAAACAGGGCCGGGGCCAACGTCCTGACTTTC.

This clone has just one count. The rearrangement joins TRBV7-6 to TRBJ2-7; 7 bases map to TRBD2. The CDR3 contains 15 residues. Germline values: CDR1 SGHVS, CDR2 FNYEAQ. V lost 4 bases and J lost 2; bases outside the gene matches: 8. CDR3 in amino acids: CASSSGAGAPYEQYF. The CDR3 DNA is TGTGCCAGCAGCTCCGGGGCGGGAGCCCCCTACGAGCAGTACTTC. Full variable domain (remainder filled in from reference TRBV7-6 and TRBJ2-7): GAGVSQSPRYKVTKRGQDVALRCDPISGHVSLYWYRQALGQGPEFLTYFNYEAQQDKSGLPNDRFSAERPEGSISTLTIQRTEQRDSAMYRCASSSGAGAPYEQYFGPGTRLTVT.